This T cell receptor beta chain came from a study of T-cell reconstitution after alpha-beta-depleted transplantation in children listed by TCRdb under 2016. With respect to the entire study: T-cell immune reconstitution after TCRalphabeta/CD19-depleted allogeneic hematopoietic cell transplantation in children was quantitatively tracked in the study by means of TCR repertoire profiling.

Points on this clonotype: Its antigen target is currently unknown. No much larger clone exists at a distance of one base, and base qualities are not known.

The CDR3 sequence holds 13 residues, the cysteine and phenylalanine included. The sequence is cut down to CDR3 DNA, 39 bases in frame from base 1. CDR1 and CDR2, per the germline V gene (reference sequence), are LNHDA and SQIVND. V gives up 3 bases and J gives up 5 bases, and the segment between their germline ends measures 11 bases. Receptor libraries were prepared by PCR. Sequencing relied on an Illumina HiSeq 2500. To normalize quantification of the TCRbeta repertoire, the TCR libraries were built with molecular barcoding that relied on unique molecular identifiers. The public reads were quality trimmed at Q25 with fastp and then assembled into clones with MiXCR by TCRdb, keeping productive beta chains. Rows are unified per CDR3 protein, each entry keeping the most common DNA and genes. The sample table contains approximately 350,000 distinct CDR3 sequences; only one count was recorded for about 14% of them. The top ten clonotypes cover about 3.9% of the sample.

The specimen was PBMCs, collected from the stem cell graft. The sequence is built from TRBV19 and TRBJ2-7; TRBD2 might be the D gene, on 6 matching bases. This receptor was taken from a human donor who donated a stem cell graft to a child with Fanconi anemia. The DNA sequence is TGTGCCAGTAGTATCCTGTCGGGGGACGAGCAGTACTTC. This sequence encodes CASSILSGDEQYF.